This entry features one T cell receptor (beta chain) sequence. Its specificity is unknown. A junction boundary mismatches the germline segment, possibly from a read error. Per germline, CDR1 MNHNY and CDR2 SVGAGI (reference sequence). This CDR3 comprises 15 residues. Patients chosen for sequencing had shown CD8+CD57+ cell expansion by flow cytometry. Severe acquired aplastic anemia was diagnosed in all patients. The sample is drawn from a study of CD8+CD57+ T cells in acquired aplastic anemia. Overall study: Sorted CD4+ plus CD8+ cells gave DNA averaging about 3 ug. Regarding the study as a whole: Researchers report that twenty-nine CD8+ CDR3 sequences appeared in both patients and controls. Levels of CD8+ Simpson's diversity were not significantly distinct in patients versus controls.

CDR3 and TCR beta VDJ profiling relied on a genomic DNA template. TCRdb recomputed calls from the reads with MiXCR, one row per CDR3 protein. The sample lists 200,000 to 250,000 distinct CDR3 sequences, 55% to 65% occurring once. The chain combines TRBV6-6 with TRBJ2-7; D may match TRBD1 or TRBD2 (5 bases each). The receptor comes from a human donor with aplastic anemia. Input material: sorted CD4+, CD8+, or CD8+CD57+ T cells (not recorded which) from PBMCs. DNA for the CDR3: TGTGCCAGCAGTTTGCGGGCAGGGCTCGGCTACGGGCAGTACTTC. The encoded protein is CASSLRAGLGYGQYF.